This paragraph reports one T cell receptor beta chain. Its antigen is as yet unknown. The data originate from a study of T cell responses to AZD1222 COVID-19 vaccine. This CDR3 has 14 amino acids. Losses at the gene ends were 0 bases for V and 15 bases for J; bases not matched to a gene: 11. Germline V gene sequence: CDR1 SGHRS, CDR2 YFSETQ. This table comes from immunoSEQ multiplex PCR, and its TCRdb copy is limited to in-frame clones, with some not included. This table has some 150,000 clones, about 88% appearing once. Whole-study results and caveats: It was only a handful of AZD1222 recipients who were seropositive at baseline. Per reports, nearly half of all spike-specific TCRs target regions that are unmutated in variants.

The receptor was isolated from an adult in good health. This chain links TRBV5-1 with TRBJ2-1; 8 bases are a match to TRBD2. The specimen was peripheral blood, collected on day 0 of AZD1222 vaccination. The CDR3 DNA reads as TGCGCCAGCAGCTTGGCCGGGACTAGTTTGTCTCGGTTCTTC. Translation gives CASSLAGTSLSRFF.